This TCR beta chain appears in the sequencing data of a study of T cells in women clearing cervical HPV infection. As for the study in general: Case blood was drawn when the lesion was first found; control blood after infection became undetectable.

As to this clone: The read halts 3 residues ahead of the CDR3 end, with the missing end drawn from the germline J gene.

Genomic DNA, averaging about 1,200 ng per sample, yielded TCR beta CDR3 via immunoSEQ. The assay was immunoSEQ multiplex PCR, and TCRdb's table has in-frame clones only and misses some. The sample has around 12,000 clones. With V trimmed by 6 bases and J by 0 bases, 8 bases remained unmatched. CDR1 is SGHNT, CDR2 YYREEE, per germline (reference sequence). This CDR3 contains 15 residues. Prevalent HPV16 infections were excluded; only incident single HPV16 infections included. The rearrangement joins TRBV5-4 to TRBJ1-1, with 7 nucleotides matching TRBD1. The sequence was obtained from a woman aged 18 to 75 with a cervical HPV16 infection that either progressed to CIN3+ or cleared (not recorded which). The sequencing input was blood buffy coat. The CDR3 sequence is CASTGAGGMNTEAFF. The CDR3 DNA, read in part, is TGTGCCAGCACTGGGGCAGGGGGGATGAACACTGAA.